The rows below give T cell receptor beta chains drawn from one sample of a study of blood T cell repertoires in COVID-19. The table came from immunoSEQ multiplex PCR; TCRdb's copy has only in-frame clones and leaves some out. The sample has under 250,000 clones; around 84% are singletons. The sequenced sample was peripheral blood. The receptors shown here come from a man over 45 with COVID-19, enrolled during active disease. Both conserved end residues are part of each CDR3. A D gene is named only where the DNA matches it firmly. A row's size may be missing; if present it is once, few, many or a size class.

TGTGCCAGCAGACCCACGGGGAGCTCCTACAATGAGCAGTTCTTC | CASRPTGSSYNEQFF | NA | TRBJ2-1 | TRBV5-5 | NA
TGTGCCAGTAGGCAGGGTGAACAGCCCCAGCATTTT | CASRQGEQPQHF | NA | TRBJ1-5 | TRBV19 | few
TGTGCCAGTAGTATTCCGGGACAGGGTTGGGCAGGCACTGAAGCTTTCTTT | CASSIPGQGWAGTEAFF | TRBD1 | TRBJ1-1 | TRBV19 | NA
TGTGCCAGCAGCTTTGCCGGGTACAATGAGCAGTTCTTC | CASSFAGYNEQFF | NA | TRBJ2-1 | TRBV5-6 | NA
TGTGCCACCAGCAGAGATTCCGGGAATGAAAAACTGTTTTTT | CATSRDSGNEKLFF | NA | TRBJ1-4 | TRBV15 | NA
TGTGCCAGCAGTGGCTCGACAGGGGCTAACTATGGCTACACCTTC | CASSGSTGANYGYTF | TRBD1 | TRBJ1-2 | TRBV6-4 | NA
TGTGCCAGCAGCTTAGCGAGGGCCTATACTAGCACAGATACGCAGTATTTT | CASSLARAYTSTDTQYF | NA | TRBJ2-3 | TRBV7-6 | NA
TGTGCCAGCACCGGGACAGGGGGCGATGGCTACACCTTC | CASTGTGGDGYTF | TRBD1 | TRBJ1-2 | TRBV6-5 | NA
TGCGCCAGCAGCTTGTGGTCAGCAACTAATGAAAAACTGTTTTTT | CASSLWSATNEKLFF | NA | TRBJ1-4 | TRBV5-1 | NA
TGTGCCAGTAGTATAGCGGTGACAGGGAATCAGCCCCAGCATTTT | CASSIAVTGNQPQHF | TRBD1 | TRBJ1-5 | TRBV19 | NA
TGTGCCACCAGCAGAGGGGGCACGAACACTGAAGCTTTCTTT | CATSRGGTNTEAFF | NA | TRBJ1-1 | TRBV15 | NA
TGCGCCAGCAGCTTGAAACTAGCGGGGAACACCGGGGAGCTGTTTTTT | CASSLKLAGNTGELFF | TRBD2 | TRBJ2-2 | TRBV5-1 | NA
TGTGCCAGCAGTTACTCGGGGGCGGGCACTGAAGCTTTCTTT | CASSYSGAGTEAFF | NA | TRBJ1-1 | TRBV6-5 | NA
TGTGCCAGCATGTTAGAGACTAGACTACAGACCCAGTACTTC | CASMLETRLQTQYF | NA | TRBJ2-5 | TRBV25-1 | NA
TGTGCCAGCAGCCTACAGCGGACCGCGGGCATTCAGTACTTC | CASSLQRTAGIQYF | NA | TRBJ2-4 | TRBV11-2 | NA
TGTGCCAGCAGTCCGGGGGGCACAGATACGCAGTATTTT | CASSPGGTDTQYF | NA | TRBJ2-3 | TRBV2 | NA
TGCGCCAGCAGCAAAGAGGCCGGGACTCCTGAGCAGTTCTTC | CASSKEAGTPEQFF | NA | TRBJ2-1 | TRBV5-1 | once